One and the same sample provided the 25 T cell receptor beta chains below, sequenced in a study of T-cell memory formation after mild COVID-19. TCRdb re-derived calls from the 5' RACE reads in MiXCR, one entry per CDR3 protein. The data show around 200,000 distinct CDR3 sequences, with 27% seen just once and about an eighth held by the top ten. Sequenced: PBMCs or a T cell subset sorted from them (not recorded which). The receptors here all came from an adult woman who had mild COVID-19 (a few samples of this study predate the infection). Cell type and time point are not known.

The chain links TRBV10-3 to TRBJ1-2; 12 nucleotides line up with TRBD1. J gave up 6 bases and V 0 bases, and 5 bases lay outside the gene matches. The CDR3 extends over 16 amino acids. Germline V gives CDR1 ENHRY, CDR2 SYGVKD. The CDR3 here is CAISESGTGGADGYTF. For the CDR3, the DNA is TGTGCCATCAGTGAGTCGGGGACAGGGGGCGCTGATGGCTACACCTTC.

The V and J genes are TRBV10-3 and TRBJ1-5; D unclear. Trimming left V 4 bases short and J 8 bases short, with 12 bases between. Germline assignment: CDR1 ENHRY and CDR2 SYGVKD. CDR3 length: 13 residues. CDR3: CAISGNKNKPQHF. CDR3 nucleotide sequence: TGTGCCATCAGTGGGAACAAAAATAAGCCCCAGCATTTT.

The chain carries TRBV24-1 and TRBJ1-5; possibly TRBD1 for D (5 bases). CDR3 size: 16 residues. V lost 3 bases and J lost 0, with 11 bases in between. Germline values: CDR1 KGHDR, CDR2 SFDVKD. Written as DNA, the CDR3 is TGTGCCACCAGTGATGGTAGGGGCAGTAGCAATCAGCCCCAGCATTTT. Translated, it gives CATSDGRGSSNQPQHF.

This clonotype has only a few counts. V and J are TRBV30 and TRBJ2-2; D is unresolved. CDR1 and CDR2 (germline): GTSNPN, SVGIG (reference sequence). This CDR3 has 11 amino acids. The V end was cut by 5 bases, the J end by 7 bases, with 8 bases between. DNA of the CDR3: TGTGCCTGGTTATCGGGCGGGGAGCTGTTTTTT. It codes for CAWLSGGELFF.

The chain combines TRBV5-5 with TRBJ2-7; D might be TRBD1 (6 bases). The CDR3 sequence is 16 residues long. Per the germline V gene, CDR1 is SGHKS and CDR2 is YYEKEE (reference sequence). The V and J ends lost 2 bases and 5 bases respectively, with 20 bases between them. This chain's CDR3 is CASSFPTGPLGNEQYF. The CDR3 coding sequence is TGTGCCAGCAGCTTTCCGACAGGCCCGCTGGGTAACGAGCAGTACTTC.

This chain connects TRBV7-9 to TRBJ1-2; 7 positions agree with TRBD1. This CDR3 is built from 14 residues. The germline V gene has CDR1 SEHNR and CDR2 FQNEAQ (reference sequence). Trimming at V came to 1 base and at J to 8 bases, leaving 7 bases not matched to a gene. The CDR3 nucleotides read TGTGCCAGCAGCTTAGACAGGGGCCTAGGAGGCTACACCTTC. It codes for CASSLDRGLGGYTF.

This clonotype was seen a few times. The chain has TRBV12-3 or TRBV12-4 and TRBJ1-1; D remains ambiguous. The V gene lost 6 bases and the J gene lost 4 bases, with 12 bases spanning the gap. The CDR3 is 13 residues long. CDR3 in amino acids: CASSSLRSTEAFF. DNA for the CDR3: TGTGCCAGCAGCTCACTGAGAAGCACTGAAGCTTTCTTT.

This clonotype was counted only a few times. The junction and the germline gene differ at one end; a read error may be behind it. V gene TRBV7-3 combines with J gene TRBJ2-1; either TRBD1 or TRBD2 may fit D (5 bases each). This CDR3 has 13 residues. The germline V gene has CDR1 SGHTA and CDR2 FQGTGA. The CDR3: CASSVTSRDPRRF. In nucleotides, the CDR3 is TGTGCCAGCAGCGTAACGAGCCGGGACCCAAGAAGATTC. Together with reference TRBV7-3 and TRBJ2-1, the CDR3 gives the full variable domain: GAGVSQTPSNKVTEKGKYVELRCDPISGHTALYWYRQSLGQGPEFLIYFQGTGAADDSGLPNDRFFAVRPEGSVSTLKIQRTERGDSAVYLCASSVTSRDPRRFGPGTRLTVL.

This chain uses TRBV29-1 with TRBJ2-1; 11 bases match TRBD2. Per the germline V gene, CDR1 is SQVTM and CDR2 is ANQGSEA. V was clipped by 0 bases and J by 10 bases; unmatched bases: 5. The CDR3 consists of 14 residues. This CDR3 reads CSVEELAGAVEQFF. The DNA for the CDR3 is TGCAGCGTTGAAGAACTAGCGGGAGCGGTGGAGCAGTTCTTC.

The J gene is TRBJ1-6, the V gene TRBV3-1; 11 nucleotides align to TRBD1. The V gene's germline CDR1 is LGHDT and CDR2 YNNKEL (reference sequence). The V and J ends lost 4 bases and 7 bases, in that order; junction bases with no gene match: 12. CDR3 size: 18 residues. This CDR3 is CASSPPTDRGRWNSPLHF. CDR3 in DNA: TGTGCCAGCAGCCCCCCTACGGACAGGGGGCGGTGGAATTCACCCCTCCACTTT.

In its sample, this clonotype was seen a few times. The V call is TRBV6-2 or TRBV6-3, the J call TRBJ1-1; D remains unclear. CDR3 length: 13 amino acids. Per germline, CDR1 MNHEY and CDR2 SVGEGT. The ends were cut back, 6 bases at V and 5 bases at J, with 13 bases in the middle. CDR3 bases: TGTGCCAGCAGCGAACCGTATCGGACTGAAGCTTTCTTT. Residues: CASSEPYRTEAFF.

J is TRBJ2-1 and V is TRBV10-1; D is unclear. The CDR3 loop spans 12 amino acids. Trimming took 7 bases from V and 9 from J, leaving 13 bases between them. Per germline, CDR1 WNHNN and CDR2 SYGVQD (reference sequence). CDR3 residues: CASILYGSEQFF. The CDR3 DNA sequence: TGCGCCAGCATTCTTTATGGCTCTGAGCAGTTCTTC.

This chain uses TRBV4-1 with TRBJ2-6; 7 nucleotides match TRBD2. Trimming cost V 4 bases and J 2 bases; bases outside gene matches: 5. This CDR3 spans 16 amino acids. Germline V gene sequence: CDR1 MGHRA, CDR2 YSYEKL. The CDR3 DNA reads as TGCGCCAGCAGCCCACTGGGGGGGACTGGGGCCAACGTCCTGACTTTC. This encodes CASSPLGGTGANVLTF.

This clonotype was recorded at least ten times. V is TRBV5-1 and J is TRBJ2-7; TRBD1 matches at 9 bases. This CDR3 contains 14 residues. Germline V gene lookup returns CDR1 SGHRS and CDR2 YFSETQ. The V and J ends lost 0 bases and 4 bases, in that order; junction bases with no gene match: 2. The DNA of the CDR3 is TGCGCCAGCAGCTTGGAGGACAGGGGATACGAGCAGTACTTC. Translation: CASSLEDRGYEQYF. Full variable domain (outside the CDR3, taken from reference TRBV5-1 and TRBJ2-7): KAGVTQTPRYLIKTRGQQVTLSCSPISGHRSVSWYQQTPGQGLQFLFEYFSETQRNKGNFPGRFSGRQFSNSRSEMNVSTLELGDSALYLCASSLEDRGYEQYFGPGTRLTVT.

This chain uses TRBV6-1 with TRBJ2-3, with 9 nucleotides matching TRBD1. There are 17 residues in the CDR3. Looked up from germline, CDR1 is MNHNS and CDR2 is SASEGT. J gave up 6 bases and V 5 bases, and 15 bases lay outside the gene matches. The DNA of the CDR3 is TGTGCCAGCAGTCGACCCACGGACAGGGGATATTCTGATACGCAGTATTTT. Translated, it gives CASSRPTDRGYSDTQYF.

This chain links TRBV4-1 with TRBJ1-2, with TRBD1 identical over 8 bases. The CDR3 contains 15 residues. CDR1 is MGHRA, CDR2 YSYEKL, per germline. J lost 4 bases, V lost 3 bases, and 7 bases had no gene match. CDR3 coding DNA: TGCGCCAGCAGCCAGGACTGGGACAGGTTCTATGGCTACACCTTC. This codes for CASSQDWDRFYGYTF.

The chain uses TRBV6-5 and TRBJ1-6; 8 nucleotides align to TRBD1. The ends lost 5 bases at V and 7 bases at J; junction bases unmatched: 4. The germline V gene encodes CDR1 MNHEY and CDR2 SVGAGI. The CDR3 spans 14 residues. CDR3 nucleotides: TGTGCCAGCAGTCTCAGGGGGCCGAATTCACCCCTCCACTTT. This encodes CASSLRGPNSPLHF.

This clonotype has more than one count but fewer than ten. This chain connects TRBV29-1 to TRBJ1-2; TRBD1 agrees at 8 bases. Germline V gives CDR1 SQVTM, CDR2 ANQGSEA. The J segment lost 6 bases and the V segment lost 7 bases, leaving 4 bases of the junction unmatched. The CDR3 extends over 11 amino acids. CDR3 DNA sequence: TGCAGCGGACGGACAGGGCATGGCTACACCTTC. It yields the protein CSGRTGHGYTF. The full variable domain, with the rest looked up from reference TRBV29-1 and TRBJ1-2, is SAVISQKPSRDICQRGTSLTIQCQVDSQVTMMFWYRQQPGQSLTLIATANQGSEATYESGFVIDKFPISRPNLTFSTLTVSNMSPEDSSIYLCSGRTGHGYTFGSGTRLTVV.

This clonotype turned up a few times. CDR3 amino acids: CASSLSDSYNEQFF. The CDR3 DNA sequence: TGTGCCAGCAGCTTATCCGACAGCTACAATGAGCAGTTCTTC. The chain recombines TRBV7-9 with TRBJ2-1; TRBD1 is a possible D gene (5 bases). Germline assignment: CDR1 SEHNR and CDR2 FQNEAQ (reference sequence). The CDR3 loop spans 14 amino acids. V was pared by 2 bases and J by 3 bases, with 8 bases between.

The chain is built from TRBV24-1 and TRBJ2-3; 11 bases align to TRBD1. J gave up 6 bases and V 4 bases, and 8 bases lay outside the gene matches. CDR1 is KGHDR and CDR2 is SFDVKD in the germline V gene. CDR3 length equals 16 residues. The CDR3 loop is CATSDLGQGAPDTQYF. Here the CDR3 DNA reads TGTGCCACCAGTGACCTCGGACAGGGGGCGCCTGATACGCAGTATTTT.

The chain links TRBV10-2 to TRBJ2-7, with D uncertain. Germline CDR1 WSHSY, CDR2 SAAADI. This CDR3 region has 12 residues. V lost 3 bases and J lost 3, with 6 bases in between. Here the CDR3 DNA reads TGCGCCAGCAGTGATGTCCTCTACGAGCAGTACTTC. This translates into CASSDVLYEQYF.

This clonotype showed up just a few times. The J gene is TRBJ2-5, the V gene TRBV10-3; D perhaps matches TRBD1 (5 bases). Trimming stripped 3 bases from V and 1 base from J, with 9 bases between. The CDR3 contains 14 residues. Germline values: CDR1 ENHRY, CDR2 SYGVKD. CDR3 DNA sequence: TGTGCCATCAGTGAAGGGCAGGGCCAAGAGACCCAGTACTTC. Translation: CAISEGQGQETQYF.

The CDR3 protein is CATGDETSGEDEQFF. CDR3 sequence (DNA): TGTGCCACCGGGGACGAAACATCAGGGGAGGATGAGCAGTTCTTC. This rearrangement joins TRBV24-1 to TRBJ2-1; D possibly matches TRBD1 or TRBD2 (6 bases each). This CDR3 comprises 15 residues. Between the trimmed V and J ends, which lost 9 bases and 8 bases, there was a span of 22 bases. The germline CDR1 and CDR2 sequences are KGHDR and SFDVKD.

This clonotype was seen a handful of times. The V and J genes are TRBV12-3 or TRBV12-4 and TRBJ2-7; 7 bases fit TRBD2. The CDR3 consists of 14 residues. The ends lost 6 bases at V and 1 base at J; junction bases unmatched: 6. The CDR3 DNA sequence: TGTGCCAGCAGCCTCTGGGGAGGGTCCTACGAGCAGTACTTC. Its translation: CASSLWGGSYEQYF.

This rearrangement joins TRBV7-9 to TRBJ2-1; D may be TRBD1 or TRBD2 (5 bases each). Trimming stripped 1 base from V and 12 bases from J, with 19 bases between. Germline V CDR1 and CDR2: SEHNR, FQNEAQ (reference sequence). This CDR3 contains 15 residues. DNA for the CDR3: TGTGCCAGCAGCTTAGTACGGGACCTAACCCTCGGGCAGTTCTTC. Its protein is CASSLVRDLTLGQFF.